This TCR beta chain is drawn from a study of OX40 agonist ivuxolimab in advanced cancers. Whole-study context: Every 2 weeks, patients got intravenous ivuxolimab at one of six dose levels (0.01-10 mg/kg). Two cutaneous melanoma patients and one hepatocellular carcinoma patient, three in all, had partial responses.

Only in-frame clones appear in the TCRdb table, and some are missing; sequencing was by immunoSEQ multiplex PCR. The sample holds approximately 58,000 clones, over 65% seen once. V gave up 6 bases and J gave up 0 bases, with 15 bases separating them. The germline gives CDR1 MDHEN, CDR2 SYDVKM. CDR3 length: 16 residues. Turning to this clone: What it recognizes is unknown.

The study's findings and limits: It was also the case that some nonresponders had low normalized T-cell clonal expansion.

The cohort excluded patients with autoimmune disease history or systemic immunosuppression. The source was CD4+ or CD8+ T cells sorted from blood, collected in a trial of the OX40 agonist ivuxolimab. The sequence was collected from an adult with an advanced solid tumor such as melanoma, head and neck, liver or kidney cancer. This rearrangement joins TRBV28 to TRBJ1-5; D gene uncertain. In nucleotides, the CDR3 is TGTGCCAGCAGGCCAGGCGGGGTTACTAGCAATCAGCCCCAGCATTTT. It translates to CASRPGGVTSNQPQHF.